This T cell receptor beta chain was observed in a study of shared clonotypes between healthy human individuals. Clones were sequenced by immunoSEQ multiplex PCR, and TCRdb holds only the in-frame ones, with some missing. The data hold 2 million to 2.5 million clones, with 85% to 95% observed a single time. There are a few counts of this clone. Sequences were obtained from naive CD4+ T cells from PBMCs. Documented subset: CD45RA+ positively selected. This clonotype originated in a man younger than 35 in good health. Some clones in this sample may be carry-over from other donors' samples.

CDR3 bases: TGTGCCATCAGCCGGGACGGCTATGGCTACACCTTC. Its protein is CAISRDGYGYTF. The V gene is TRBV10-3, the J gene TRBJ1-2, with a possible D match to TRBD1 (5 bases). From germline, CDR1 is ENHRY and CDR2 SYGVKD. Trimming shortened V by 6 bases and J by 4 bases, and 9 bases separated the two germline ends. The CDR3 has 12 residues.